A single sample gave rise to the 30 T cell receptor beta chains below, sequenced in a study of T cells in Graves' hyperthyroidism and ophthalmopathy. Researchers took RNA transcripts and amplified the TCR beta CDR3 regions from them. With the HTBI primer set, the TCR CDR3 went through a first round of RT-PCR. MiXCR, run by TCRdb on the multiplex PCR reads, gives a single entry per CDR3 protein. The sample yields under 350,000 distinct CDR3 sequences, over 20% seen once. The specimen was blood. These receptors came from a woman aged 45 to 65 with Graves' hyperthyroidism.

CDR3 nucleotide sequence: TGCGCCAGCAGCTTGGGCAGGAAACTAGCGGGAGGATACGAGCAGTACTTC. Translation: CASSLGRKLAGGYEQYF. The chain couples TRBV5-1 to TRBJ2-7, with 12 nucleotides matching TRBD2. V lost 0 bases to trimming and J lost 4 bases; unmatched junction nucleotides: 8. The CDR3 runs to 17 residues. Germline lookup yields CDR1 SGHRS and CDR2 YFSETQ.

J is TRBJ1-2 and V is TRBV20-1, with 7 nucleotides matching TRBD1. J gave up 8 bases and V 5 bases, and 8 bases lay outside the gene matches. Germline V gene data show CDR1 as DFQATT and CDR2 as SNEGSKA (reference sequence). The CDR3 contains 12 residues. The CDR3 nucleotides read TGCAGTGCTTTACAGGGGCTGCAGGGCTACACCTTC. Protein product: CSALQGLQGYTF.

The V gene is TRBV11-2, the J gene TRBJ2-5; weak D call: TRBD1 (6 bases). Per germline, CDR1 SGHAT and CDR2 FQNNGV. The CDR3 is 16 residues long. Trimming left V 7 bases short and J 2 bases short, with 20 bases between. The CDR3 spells CASTPAPRDIQETQYF. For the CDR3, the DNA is TGTGCCAGCACGCCCGCCCCCCGGGACATACAAGAGACCCAGTACTTC.

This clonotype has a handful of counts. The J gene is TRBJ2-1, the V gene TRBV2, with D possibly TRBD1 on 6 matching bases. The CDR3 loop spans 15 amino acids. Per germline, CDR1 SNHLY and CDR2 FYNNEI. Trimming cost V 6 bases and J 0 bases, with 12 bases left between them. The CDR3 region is CASSLRQASYNEQFF. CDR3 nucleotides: TGTGCCAGCAGCCTAAGACAGGCCTCCTACAATGAGCAGTTCTTC.

CDR3 sequence: CASSRTGGGTDTQYF. The CDR3 DNA reads as TGTGCCAGCTCGAGGACAGGGGGCGGTACAGATACGCAGTATTTT. The V and J genes are TRBV18 and TRBJ2-3, with 11 bases identical to TRBD1. Germline V lookup: CDR1 KGHSH, CDR2 LQKENI. V lost 6 bases, J lost 3 bases, and 5 bases stayed unmatched. The CDR3 has 15 amino acids. The full variable domain, completed using reference TRBV18 and TRBJ2-3, is NAGVMQNPRHLVRRRGQEARLRCSPMKGHSHVYWYRQLPEEGLKFMVYLQKENIIDESGMPKERFSAEFPKEGPSILRIQQVVRGDSAAYFCASSRTGGGTDTQYFGPGTRLTVL.

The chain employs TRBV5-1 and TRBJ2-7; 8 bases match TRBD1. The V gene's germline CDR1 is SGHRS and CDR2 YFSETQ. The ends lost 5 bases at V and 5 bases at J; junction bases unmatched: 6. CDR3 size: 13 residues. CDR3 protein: CASSNQGAHEQYF. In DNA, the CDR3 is TGCGCCAGCAGTAATCAGGGGGCCCACGAGCAGTACTTC.

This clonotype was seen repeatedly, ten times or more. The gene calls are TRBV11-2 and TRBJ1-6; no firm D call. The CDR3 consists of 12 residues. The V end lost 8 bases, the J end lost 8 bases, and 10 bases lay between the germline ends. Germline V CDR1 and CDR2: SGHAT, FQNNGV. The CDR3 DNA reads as TGTGCCAGCGGAACTCCTTATTCACCCCTCCACTTT. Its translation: CASGTPYSPLHF.

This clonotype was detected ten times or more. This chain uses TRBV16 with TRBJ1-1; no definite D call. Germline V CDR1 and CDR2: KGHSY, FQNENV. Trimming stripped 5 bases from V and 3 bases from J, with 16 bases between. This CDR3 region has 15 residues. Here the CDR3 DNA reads TGTGCCAGCAGCAAAAGGTGGTCAGGTTACACTGAAGCTTTCTTT. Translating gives CASSKRWSGYTEAFF.

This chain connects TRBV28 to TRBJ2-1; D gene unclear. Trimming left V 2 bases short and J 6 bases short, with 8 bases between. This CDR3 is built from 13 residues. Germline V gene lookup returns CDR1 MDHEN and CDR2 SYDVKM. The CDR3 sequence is CASSLGPFNEQFF. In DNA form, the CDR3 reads TGTGCCAGCAGTTTAGGTCCGTTCAATGAGCAGTTCTTC.

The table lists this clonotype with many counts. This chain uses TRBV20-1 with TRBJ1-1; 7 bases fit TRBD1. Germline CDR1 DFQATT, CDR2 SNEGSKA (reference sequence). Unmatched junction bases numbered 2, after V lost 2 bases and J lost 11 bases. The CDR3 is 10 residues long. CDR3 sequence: CSARIRGAFF. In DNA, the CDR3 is TGCAGTGCTAGAATCAGGGGGGCTTTCTTT.

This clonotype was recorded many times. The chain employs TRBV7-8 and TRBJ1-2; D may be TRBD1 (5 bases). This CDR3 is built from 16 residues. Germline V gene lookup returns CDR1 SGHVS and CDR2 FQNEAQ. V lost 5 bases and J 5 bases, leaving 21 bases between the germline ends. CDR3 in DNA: TGTGCCAGCAGCAGCCACGTCGGGACTGGAGGTTATGGCTACACCTTC. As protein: CASSSHVGTGGYGYTF.

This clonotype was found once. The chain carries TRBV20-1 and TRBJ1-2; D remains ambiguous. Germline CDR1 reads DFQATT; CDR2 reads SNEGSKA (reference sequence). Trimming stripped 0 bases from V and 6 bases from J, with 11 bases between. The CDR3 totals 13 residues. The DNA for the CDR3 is TGCAGTGCTAGAGACCCCCTAGGCCATGGCTACACCTTC. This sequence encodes CSARDPLGHGYTF.

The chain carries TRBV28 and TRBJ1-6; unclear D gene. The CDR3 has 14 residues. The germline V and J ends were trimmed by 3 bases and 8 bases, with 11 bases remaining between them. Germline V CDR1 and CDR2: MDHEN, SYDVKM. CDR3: CASSFGQQYSPLHF. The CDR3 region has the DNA TGTGCCAGCAGTTTCGGGCAGCAATATTCACCCCTCCACTTT.

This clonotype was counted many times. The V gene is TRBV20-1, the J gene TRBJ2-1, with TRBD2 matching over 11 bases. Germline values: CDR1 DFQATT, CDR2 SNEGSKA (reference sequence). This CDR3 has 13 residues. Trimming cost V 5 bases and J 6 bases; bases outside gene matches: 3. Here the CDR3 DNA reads TGCAGTGCTCTTAGCGGGAGGGGCAATGAGCAGTTCTTC. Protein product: CSALSGRGNEQFF.

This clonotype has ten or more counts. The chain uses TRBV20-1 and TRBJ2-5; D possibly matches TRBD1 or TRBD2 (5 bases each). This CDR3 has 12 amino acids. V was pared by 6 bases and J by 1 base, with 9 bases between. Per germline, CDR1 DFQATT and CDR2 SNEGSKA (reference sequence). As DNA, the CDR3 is TGCAGTGCACGAGGGGTCCAAGAGACCCAGTACTTC. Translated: CSARGVQETQYF.

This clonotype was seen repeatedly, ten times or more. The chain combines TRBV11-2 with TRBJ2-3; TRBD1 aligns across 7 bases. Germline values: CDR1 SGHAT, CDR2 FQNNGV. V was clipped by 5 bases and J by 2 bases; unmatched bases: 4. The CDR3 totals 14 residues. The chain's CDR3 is CASSMGQNTDTQYF. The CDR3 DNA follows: TGTGCCAGCAGCATGGGACAGAACACAGATACGCAGTATTTT. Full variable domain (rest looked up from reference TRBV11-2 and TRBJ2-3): EAGVAQSPRYKIIEKRQSVAFWCNPISGHATLYWYQQILGQGPKLLIQFQNNGVVDDSQLPKDRFSAERLKGVDSTLKIQPAKLEDSAVYLCASSMGQNTDTQYFGPGTRLTVL.

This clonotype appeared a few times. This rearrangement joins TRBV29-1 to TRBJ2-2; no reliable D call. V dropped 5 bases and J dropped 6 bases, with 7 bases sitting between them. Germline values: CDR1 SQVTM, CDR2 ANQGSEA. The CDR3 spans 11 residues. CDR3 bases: TGCAGCGTTAAGGGCTCCGGGGAGCTGTTTTTT. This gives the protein CSVKGSGELFF.

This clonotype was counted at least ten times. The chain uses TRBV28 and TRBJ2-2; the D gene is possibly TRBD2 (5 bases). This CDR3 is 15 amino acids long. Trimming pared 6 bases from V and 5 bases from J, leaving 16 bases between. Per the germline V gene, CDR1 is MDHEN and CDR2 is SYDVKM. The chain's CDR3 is CASSAPGMGTGELFF. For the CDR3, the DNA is TGTGCCAGCAGCGCCCCGGGGATGGGGACCGGGGAGCTGTTTTTT.

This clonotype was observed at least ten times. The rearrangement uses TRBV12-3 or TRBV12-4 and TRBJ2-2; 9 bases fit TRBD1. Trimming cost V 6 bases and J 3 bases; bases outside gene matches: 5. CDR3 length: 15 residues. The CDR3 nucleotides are TGTGCCAGCAGCTACGGACAGGGGTACACCGGGGAGCTGTTTTTT. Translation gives CASSYGQGYTGELFF.

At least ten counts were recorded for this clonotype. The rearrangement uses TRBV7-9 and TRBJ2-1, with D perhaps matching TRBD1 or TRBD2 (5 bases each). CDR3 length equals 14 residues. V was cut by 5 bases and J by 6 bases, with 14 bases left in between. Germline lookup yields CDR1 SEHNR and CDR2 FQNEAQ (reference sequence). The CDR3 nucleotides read TGTGCCAGCAGCGTAGGGACCAGCGCCAATGAGCAGTTCTTC. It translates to CASSVGTSANEQFF.

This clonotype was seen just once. The CDR3 loop reads CASRQRQGTWDEKLFF. CDR3 DNA: TGCGCCAGCAGGCAGCGCCAGGGCACCTGGGATGAAAAACTGTTTTTT. The V call is TRBV4-1, the J call TRBJ1-4; a possible D gene is TRBD1 (5 bases). Germline loops: CDR1 MGHRA, CDR2 YSYEKL. The CDR3 runs to 16 residues. Trimming left V 6 bases short and J 6 bases short, with 20 bases between.

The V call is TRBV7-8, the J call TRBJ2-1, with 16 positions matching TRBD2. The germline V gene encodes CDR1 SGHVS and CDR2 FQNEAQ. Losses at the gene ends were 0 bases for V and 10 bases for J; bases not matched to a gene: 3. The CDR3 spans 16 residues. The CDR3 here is CASSLAGTSGRGEQFF. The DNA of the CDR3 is TGTGCCAGCAGCTTAGCCGGGACTAGCGGGAGGGGAGAGCAGTTCTTC.

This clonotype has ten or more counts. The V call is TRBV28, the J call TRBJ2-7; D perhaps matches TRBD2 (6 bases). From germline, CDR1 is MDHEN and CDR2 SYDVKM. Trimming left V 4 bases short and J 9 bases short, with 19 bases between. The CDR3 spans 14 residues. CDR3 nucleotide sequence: TGTGCCAGCAGTTGGGGTGCGGGGTTCATAGGGCAGTACTTC. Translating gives CASSWGAGFIGQYF.

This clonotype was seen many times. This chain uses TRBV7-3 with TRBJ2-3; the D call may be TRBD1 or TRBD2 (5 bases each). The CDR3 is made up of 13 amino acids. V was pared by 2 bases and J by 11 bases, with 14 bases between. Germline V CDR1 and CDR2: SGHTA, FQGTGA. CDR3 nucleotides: TGTGCCAGCAGCTTATATGAGGGGCCGGAGCAGTATTTT. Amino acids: CASSLYEGPEQYF. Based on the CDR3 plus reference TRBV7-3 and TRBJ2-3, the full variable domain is GAGVSQTPSNKVTEKGKYVELRCDPISGHTALYWYRQSLGQGPEFLIYFQGTGAADDSGLPNDRFFAVRPEGSVSTLKIQRTERGDSAVYLCASSLYEGPEQYFGPGTRLTVL.

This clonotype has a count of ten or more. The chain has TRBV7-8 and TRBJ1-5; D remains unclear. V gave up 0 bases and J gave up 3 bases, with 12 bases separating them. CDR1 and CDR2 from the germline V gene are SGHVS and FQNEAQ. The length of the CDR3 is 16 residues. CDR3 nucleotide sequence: TGTGCCAGCAGCTTAGCGCGGGTGGGGATCAATCAGCCCCAGCATTTT. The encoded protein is CASSLARVGINQPQHF.

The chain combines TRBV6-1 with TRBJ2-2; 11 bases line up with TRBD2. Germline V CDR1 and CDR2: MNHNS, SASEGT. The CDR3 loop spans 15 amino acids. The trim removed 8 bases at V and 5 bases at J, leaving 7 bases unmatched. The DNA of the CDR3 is TGTGCCAGCGCTACGGGACTAGCGGCGACCGGGGAGCTGTTTTTT. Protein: CASATGLAATGELFF.

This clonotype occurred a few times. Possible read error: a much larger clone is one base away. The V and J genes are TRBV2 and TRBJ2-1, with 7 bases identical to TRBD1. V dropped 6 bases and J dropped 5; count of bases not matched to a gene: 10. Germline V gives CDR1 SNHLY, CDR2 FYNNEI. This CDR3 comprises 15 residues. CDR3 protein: CASSPDGQGDNEQFF. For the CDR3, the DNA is TGTGCCAGCAGCCCAGACGGTCAGGGGGACAATGAGCAGTTCTTC. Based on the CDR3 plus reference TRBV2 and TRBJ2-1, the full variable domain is EPEVTQTPSHQVTQMGQEVILRCVPISNHLYFYWYRQILGQKVEFLVSFYNNEISEKSEIFDDQFSVERPDGSNFTLKIRSTKLEDSAMYFCASSPDGQGDNEQFFGPGTRLTVL.

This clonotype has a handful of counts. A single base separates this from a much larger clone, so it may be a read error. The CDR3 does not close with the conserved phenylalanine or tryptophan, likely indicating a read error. The CDR3 nucleotides are TGTGCCAGCACAACCCCGTGGAACACTGAAGCTTTCCTT. Amino acids: CASTTPWNTEAFL. The chain combines TRBV6-1 with TRBJ1-1; D unclear. This CDR3 contains 13 residues. Trimming pared 7 bases from V and 1 base from J, leaving 10 bases between. CDR1 and CDR2 (germline): MNHNS, SASEGT.

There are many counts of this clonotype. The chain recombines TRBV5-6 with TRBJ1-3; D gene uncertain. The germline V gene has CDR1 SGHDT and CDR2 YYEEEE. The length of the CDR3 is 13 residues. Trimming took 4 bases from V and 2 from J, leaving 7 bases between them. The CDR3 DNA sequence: TGTGCCAGCAGCCTCCGTCCTGGAAACACCATATATTTT. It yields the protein CASSLRPGNTIYF.

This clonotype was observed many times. CDR3 sequence (DNA): TGTGCCAGCAGCGGATCGACTAGCGGGAGGTCCTACAATGAGCAGTTCTTC. The encoded protein is CASSGSTSGRSYNEQFF. V gene TRBV7-9 combines with J gene TRBJ2-1; 13 bases line up with TRBD2. The germline CDR1 and CDR2 sequences are SEHNR and FQNEAQ (reference sequence). With 5 bases clipped from V and 1 base from J, the junction kept 5 bases outside the gene matches. The CDR3 runs 17 residues.